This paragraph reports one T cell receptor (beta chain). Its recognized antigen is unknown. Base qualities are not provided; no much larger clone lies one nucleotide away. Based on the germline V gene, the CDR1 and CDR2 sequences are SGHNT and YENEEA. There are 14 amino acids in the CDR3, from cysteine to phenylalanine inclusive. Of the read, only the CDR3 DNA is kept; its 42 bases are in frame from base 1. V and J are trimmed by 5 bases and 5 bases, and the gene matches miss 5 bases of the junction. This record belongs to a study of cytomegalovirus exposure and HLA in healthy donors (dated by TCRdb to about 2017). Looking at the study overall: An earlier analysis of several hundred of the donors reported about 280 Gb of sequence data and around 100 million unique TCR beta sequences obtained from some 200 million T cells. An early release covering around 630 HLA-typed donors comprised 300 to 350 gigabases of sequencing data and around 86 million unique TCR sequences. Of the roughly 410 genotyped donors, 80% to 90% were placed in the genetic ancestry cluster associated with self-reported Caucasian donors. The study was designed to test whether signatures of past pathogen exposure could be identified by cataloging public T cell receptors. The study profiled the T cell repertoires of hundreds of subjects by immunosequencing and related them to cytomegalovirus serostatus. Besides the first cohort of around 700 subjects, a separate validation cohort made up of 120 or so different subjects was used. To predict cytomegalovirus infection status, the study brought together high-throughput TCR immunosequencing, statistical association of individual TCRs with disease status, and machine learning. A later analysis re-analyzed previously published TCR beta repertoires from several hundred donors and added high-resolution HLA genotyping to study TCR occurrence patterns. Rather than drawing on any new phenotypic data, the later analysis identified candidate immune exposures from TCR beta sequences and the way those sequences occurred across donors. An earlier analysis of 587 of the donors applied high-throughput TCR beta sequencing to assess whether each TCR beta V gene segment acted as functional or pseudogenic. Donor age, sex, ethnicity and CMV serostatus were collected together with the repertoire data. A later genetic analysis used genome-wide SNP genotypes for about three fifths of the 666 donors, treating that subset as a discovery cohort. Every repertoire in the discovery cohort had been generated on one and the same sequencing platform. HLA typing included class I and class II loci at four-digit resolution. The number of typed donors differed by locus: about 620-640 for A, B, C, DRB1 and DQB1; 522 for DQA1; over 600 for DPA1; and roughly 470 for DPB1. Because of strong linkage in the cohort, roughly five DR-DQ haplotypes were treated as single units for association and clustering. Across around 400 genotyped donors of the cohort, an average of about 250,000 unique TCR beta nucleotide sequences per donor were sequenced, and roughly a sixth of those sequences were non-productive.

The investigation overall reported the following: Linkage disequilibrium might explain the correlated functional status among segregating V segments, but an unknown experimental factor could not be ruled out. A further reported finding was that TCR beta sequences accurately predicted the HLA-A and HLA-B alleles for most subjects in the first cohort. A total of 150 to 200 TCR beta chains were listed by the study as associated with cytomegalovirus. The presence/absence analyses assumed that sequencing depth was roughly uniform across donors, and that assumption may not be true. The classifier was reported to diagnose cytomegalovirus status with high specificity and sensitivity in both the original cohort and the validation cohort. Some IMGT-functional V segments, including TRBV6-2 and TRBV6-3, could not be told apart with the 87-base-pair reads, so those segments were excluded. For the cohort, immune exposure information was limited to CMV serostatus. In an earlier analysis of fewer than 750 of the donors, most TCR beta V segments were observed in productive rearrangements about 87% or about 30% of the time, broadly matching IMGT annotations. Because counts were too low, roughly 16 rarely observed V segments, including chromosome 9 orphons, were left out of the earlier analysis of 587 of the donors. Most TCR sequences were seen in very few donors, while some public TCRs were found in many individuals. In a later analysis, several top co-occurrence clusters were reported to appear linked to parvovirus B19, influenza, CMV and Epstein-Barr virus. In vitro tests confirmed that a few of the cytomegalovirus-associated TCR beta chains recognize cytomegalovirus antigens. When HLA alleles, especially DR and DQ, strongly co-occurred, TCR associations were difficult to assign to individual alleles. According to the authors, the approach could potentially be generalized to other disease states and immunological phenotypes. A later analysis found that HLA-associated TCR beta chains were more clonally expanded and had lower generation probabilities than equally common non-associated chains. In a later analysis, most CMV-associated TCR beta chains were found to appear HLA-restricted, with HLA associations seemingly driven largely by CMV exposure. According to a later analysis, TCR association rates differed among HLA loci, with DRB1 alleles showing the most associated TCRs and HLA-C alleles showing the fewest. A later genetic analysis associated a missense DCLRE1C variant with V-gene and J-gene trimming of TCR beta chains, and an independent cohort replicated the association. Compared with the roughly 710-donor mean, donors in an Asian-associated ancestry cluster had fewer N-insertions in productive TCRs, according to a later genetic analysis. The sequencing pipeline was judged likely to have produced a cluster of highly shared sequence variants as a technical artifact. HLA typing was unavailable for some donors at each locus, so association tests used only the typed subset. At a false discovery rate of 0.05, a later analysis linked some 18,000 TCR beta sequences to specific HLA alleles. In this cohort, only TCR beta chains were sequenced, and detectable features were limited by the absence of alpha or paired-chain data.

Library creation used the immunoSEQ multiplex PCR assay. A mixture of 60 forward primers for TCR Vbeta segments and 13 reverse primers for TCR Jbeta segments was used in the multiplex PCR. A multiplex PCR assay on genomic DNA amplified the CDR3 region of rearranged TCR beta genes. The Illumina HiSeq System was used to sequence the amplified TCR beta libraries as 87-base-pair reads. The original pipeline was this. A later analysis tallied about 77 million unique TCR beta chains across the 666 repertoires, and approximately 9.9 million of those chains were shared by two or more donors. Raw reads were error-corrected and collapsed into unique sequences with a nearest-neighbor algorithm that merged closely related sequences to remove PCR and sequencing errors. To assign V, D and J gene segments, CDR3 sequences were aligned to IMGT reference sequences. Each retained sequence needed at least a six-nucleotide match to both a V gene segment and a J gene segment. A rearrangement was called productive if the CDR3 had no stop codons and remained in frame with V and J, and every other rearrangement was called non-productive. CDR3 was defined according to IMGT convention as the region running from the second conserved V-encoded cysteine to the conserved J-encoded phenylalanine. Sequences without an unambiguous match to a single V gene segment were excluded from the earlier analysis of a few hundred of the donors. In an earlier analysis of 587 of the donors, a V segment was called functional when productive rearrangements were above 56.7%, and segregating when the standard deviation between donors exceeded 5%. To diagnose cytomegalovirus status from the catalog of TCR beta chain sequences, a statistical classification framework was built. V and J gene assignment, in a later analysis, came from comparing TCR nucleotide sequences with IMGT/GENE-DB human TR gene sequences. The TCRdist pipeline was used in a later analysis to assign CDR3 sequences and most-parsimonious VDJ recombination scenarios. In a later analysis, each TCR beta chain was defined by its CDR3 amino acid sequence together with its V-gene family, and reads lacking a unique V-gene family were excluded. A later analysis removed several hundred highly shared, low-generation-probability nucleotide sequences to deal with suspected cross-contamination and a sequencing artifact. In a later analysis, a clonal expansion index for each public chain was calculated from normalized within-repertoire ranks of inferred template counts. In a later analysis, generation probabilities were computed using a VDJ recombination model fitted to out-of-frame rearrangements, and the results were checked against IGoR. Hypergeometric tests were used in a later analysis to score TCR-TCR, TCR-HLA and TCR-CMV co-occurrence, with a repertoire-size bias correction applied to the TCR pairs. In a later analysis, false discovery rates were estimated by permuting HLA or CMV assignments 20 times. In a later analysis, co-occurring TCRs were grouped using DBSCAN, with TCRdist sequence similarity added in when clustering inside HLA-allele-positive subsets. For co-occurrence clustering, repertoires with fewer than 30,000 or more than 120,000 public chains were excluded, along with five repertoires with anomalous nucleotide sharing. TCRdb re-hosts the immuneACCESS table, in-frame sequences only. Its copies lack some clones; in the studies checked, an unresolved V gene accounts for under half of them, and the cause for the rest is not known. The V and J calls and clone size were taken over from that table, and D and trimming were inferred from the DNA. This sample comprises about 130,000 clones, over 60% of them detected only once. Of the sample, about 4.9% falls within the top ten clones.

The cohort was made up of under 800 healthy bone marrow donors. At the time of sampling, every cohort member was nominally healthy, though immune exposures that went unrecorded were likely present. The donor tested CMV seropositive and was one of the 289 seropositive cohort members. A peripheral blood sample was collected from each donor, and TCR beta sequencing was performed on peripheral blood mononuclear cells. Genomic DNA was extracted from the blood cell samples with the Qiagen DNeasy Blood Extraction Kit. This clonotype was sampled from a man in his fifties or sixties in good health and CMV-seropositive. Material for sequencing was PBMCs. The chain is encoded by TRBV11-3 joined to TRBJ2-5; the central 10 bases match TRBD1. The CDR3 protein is CASSPGTGDETQYF. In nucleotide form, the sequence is TGTGCCAGCAGCCCCGGGACAGGGGATGAGACCCAGTACTTC.